This record covers a single T cell receptor (beta chain). Its antigen specificity is not known. Per-base qualities were not stored, and no clone one base away is much larger. CD8 naive samples consisted of CD45RO-negative cells that were positively selected for CCR7, yielding a CD45RA+CCR7+ population without TemRA cells. Healthy HIV-negative adults with no recently reported acute infections or vaccinations were included as donors. Every donor was a Caucasian adult residing in Nashville, Tennessee, USA. Blood was obtained by leukapheresis, after which PBMCs were separated by Ficoll-Histopaque density gradient centrifugation and cryopreserved in liquid nitrogen vapor phase. Analytical flow cytometry was used to check the purity and quantity of every magnetically sorted T cell population. From each sorted fraction, genomic DNA was isolated and quantified by UV absorbance on a Nanodrop 2000c. This specimen comes from a study of shared clonotypes between healthy human individuals (dated by TCRdb to 2018 to 2020). Turning to the overall study: A couple of women and three men aged 18 to 49 years were included in the cohort. Blood TCR repertoires of five healthy adults were deeply sequenced to estimate repertoire size and the extent of clonotype sharing between individuals. For each donor, three plates each were used for CD4 naive and CD4 memory, two plates were used for CD8 naive, and one plate was used for CD8 memory. To increase sequencing depth and limit assay-specific biases, TCR repertoire library preparation and sequencing were carried out by different laboratories using diverse techniques. Leukapheresis yielded between about 0.94 and 10 billion PBMCs per donor. Paper-wide results and their limitations: Only blood was sampled, and tissue TCR repertoires likely differ from those in blood. Rarefaction of sorted-subset datasets indicated incomplete sequencing despite the large sequencing depth. When four donors were compared, the shared fraction of clonotypes was around 5% for naive CD4, about 4% for naive CD8, more than 2% for memory CD4, and approximately 0.4% for memory CD8. Naive subsets generally had larger estimated clonotype richness than memory subsets did. Pairwise subsampling indicated that sequencing depth was expected to affect the degree of clonotype sharing among donors. Compared with non-shared clonotypes, clonotypes shared by all four sorted-subset donors had higher generation probabilities. The small number of donors limited the genetic and exposure-history diversity represented.

V and J are truncated by 5 bases and 0 bases respectively, leaving an intervening sequence of 13 bases. The CDR3, cysteine through phenylalanine, is 15 amino acids long. The DNA shown is the 45-base CDR3, in frame from base 1. CDR1 and CDR2 are read off the germline V gene as MGHDK and SYGVNS. Using the deep immunoSEQ assay, multiplex PCR amplified TCR CDR3 regions from genomic DNA. Genomic DNA extracted from each cell subset was distributed evenly over all wells of several immunoSEQ 96-well plates, and each plate served as one replicate. Each replicate PCR for sorted subsets received around 200 ng genomic DNA, equal to around 32,000 T cell genomes. Purified libraries were measured with a Qubit 3.0 fluorometer, size-checked on a Bioanalyzer 2100, and measured again with the KAPA Library Quantification kit. Each immunoSEQ 96-well plate was sequenced on its own single-read 150-cycle Illumina NextSeq 550 flow cell. From the authors' description of their analysis: Because the immunoSEQ output included only junctional sequences and no quality scores, the filtering could not be the same as the filtering used for full-length reads. To assign V/J genes and CDR3, sequences were annotated using PyIR, a Python wrapper for IgBLAST v1.9, with IMGT germline references. Reads with weak V/J assignments (E-value above 1e-6), missing CDR3, stop codons, out-of-frame junctions, or ambiguous translated residues were removed. V3J clonotypes were defined as sequences sharing an identical inferred V gene, J gene, and CDR3 amino acid sequence. Percentage overlap between repertoires was computed as shared unique clonotypes divided by the size of the smaller repertoire. Three approaches were used to assess repertoire richness: RTK rarefaction, the Chao1 estimator, and Recon v2.1 estimates of unobserved clonotypes. Generation probabilities for all TCRbeta clonotypes obtained by the gDNA method from a few donors were computed using OLGA. What TCRdb holds here is the immuneACCESS table cut down to in-frame rearrangements. Part of the clones is not present; checked against another copy, under half of the missing clones reflect an unresolved V gene, and the others are unexplained. The V and J calls and clone size are taken from that table; D and trimming were inferred from the DNA. The sample table holds some 800,000 clones, of which 80% to 95% were seen once. The top ten clonotypes cover around 24% of the sample.

The V and J genes are TRBV25-1 and TRBJ1-1, and possibly TRBD1, on 5 matching bases. Source material: naive CD8+ T cells sorted from blood. The label giving this sample's cell subset or site can be read as: CD45RA+CCR7+. The receptor was derived from a man younger than 40 in good health. The DNA sequence is given as TGTGCCAGCAGTAGGCAGGGCAGGATGAACACTGAAGCTTTCTTT. This encodes CASSRQGRMNTEAFF.